The rows below give T cell receptor beta chains drawn from one sample of a study of control samples from healthy donors and cancer patients. Some clones are missing from TCRdb's copy, which holds only in-frame ones; the method was immunoSEQ multiplex PCR. Of 80,000 to 100,000 clones in the sample, about nine tenths were seen once. Input material: blood. These receptors came from a human donor in good health. The donor label of this sample is uncertain. Both conserved end residues are part of each CDR3. The D gene is left open where the match is weak. For some rows the clone size is stated as once, few or many, or as a class when expanded; others skip it.

cdr3_length,d_call,j_call,v_call,clone_size,cdr3_aa,cdr3_nt
15,.,TRBJ1-5,TRBV15,.,CATSRDKGYNQPQHF,TGTGCCACCAGCAGAGATAAAGGATACAATCAGCCCCAGCATTTT
13,.,TRBJ1-1,TRBV25-1,.,CASKRKGDTEAFF,TGTGCCAGCAAACGTAAGGGGGACACTGAAGCTTTCTTT
14,.,TRBJ2-3,TRBV3-1/TRBV3-2,.,CASSRAQGTDTQYF,TGTGCCAGCAGCCGCGCACAGGGCACAGATACGCAGTATTTT
10,.,TRBJ1-2,TRBV23-1,.,CATPGSGYTF,TGCGCCACCCCGGGGTCTGGCTACACCTTC
14,.,TRBJ2-6,TRBV5-1,.,CASSLEPGANVLTF,TGCGCCAGCAGCTTGGAGCCTGGGGCCAACGTCCTGACTTTC
16,.,TRBJ1-6,TRBV6-6,.,CASSYSAPHVGSPLHF,TGTGCCAGCAGTTACTCAGCCCCTCATGTAGGTTCACCCCTCCACTTT
15,TRBD1,TRBJ2-7,TRBV27,.,CASSPGQGASYEQYF,TGTGCCAGCAGTCCTGGACAGGGGGCTTCCTACGAGCAGTACTTC
16,.,TRBJ2-6,TRBV27,.,CASSPTSGSGANVLTF,TGTGCCAGCAGTCCAACCTCCGGATCTGGGGCCAACGTCCTGACTTTC
15,.,TRBJ1-4,TRBV13,once,CASSLRRSTNEKLFF,TGTGCCAGCAGCTTACGGAGGTCAACTAATGAAAAACTGTTTTTT
13,.,TRBJ1-2,TRBV6-1,.,CASSETGNYGYTF,TGTGCCAGCAGTGAAACCGGGAACTATGGCTACACCTTC
15,TRBD1,TRBJ2-7,TRBV9,.,CASSVGSGGNYEQYF,TGTGCCAGCAGCGTAGGGTCAGGGGGTAACTACGAGCAGTACTTC
17,TRBD1,TRBJ1-2,TRBV7-8,.,CASSHQPGTGVNYGYTF,TGTGCCAGCAGCCACCAACCCGGGACAGGGGTGAACTATGGCTACACCTTC
15,.,TRBJ1-6,TRBV11-1,.,CASSLAGSVNSPLHF,TGTGCCAGCAGCTTAGCGGGCTCAGTCAATTCACCCCTCCACTTT
12,.,TRBJ2-1,TRBV7-6,.,CASSALGGEQFF,TGTGCCAGCAGCGCCTTAGGGGGTGAGCAGTTCTTC
14,TRBD1,TRBJ2-7,TRBV7-3,.,CASSSGQGNLEQYF,TGTGCCAGCAGCTCAGGACAGGGGAATCTCGAGCAGTACTTC
11,.,TRBJ1-4,TRBV20-1,once,CSARAREKLFF,TGCAGTGCTAGGGCGCGAGAAAAACTGTTTTTT
17,TRBD2,TRBJ2-5,TRBV4-1,.,CASSQDVGSGGRETQYF,TGCGCCAGCAGCCAAGATGTTGGTAGCGGGGGGAGGGAGACCCAGTACTTC
15,.,TRBJ1-2,TRBV21-1,.,CASSKCPGLSAGYTF,TGTGCCAGCAGCAAATGCCCTGGCCTGTCGGCGGGCTACACCTTC
14,.,TRBJ1-1,TRBV6-5,.,CASSTSRGNTEAFF,TGTGCCAGCAGCACCAGCAGAGGGAACACTGAAGCTTTCTTT
13,.,TRBJ1-3,TRBV3-1/TRBV3-2,once,CASSRGSGNTIYF,TGTGCCAGCAGCAGGGGTTCTGGAAACACCATATATTTT
12,.,TRBJ2-5,TRBV19,.,CASRGGVETQYF,TGTGCCAGTAGAGGGGGAGTGGAGACCCAGTACTTC
16,.,TRBJ2-2,TRBV10-3,once,CAIRPGSSGDTGELFF,TGTGCCATCAGGCCCGGTTCCTCCGGGGACACCGGGGAGCTGTTTTTT
14,.,TRBJ1-1,TRBV7-2,.,CASSSVRGGTEAFF,TGTGCCAGCAGCTCGGTCAGGGGTGGCACTGAAGCTTTCTTT
13,.,TRBJ1-5,TRBV5-5,.,CASSLDSWDVQHF,TGTGCCAGCAGCTTGGATAGTTGGGACGTCCAGCATTTT
15,TRBD1,TRBJ1-3,TRBV4-3,once,CASSQEDRASNTIYF,TGCGCCAGCAGCCAAGAAGACAGGGCTTCGAACACCATATATTTT
15,.,TRBJ1-4,TRBV6-6,.,CASSTGSGRHEKLFF,TGTGCCAGCAGTACAGGATCGGGACGGCACGAAAAACTGTTTTTT
14,.,TRBJ2-3,TRBV6-5,.,CASRVGTSTDTQYF,TGTGCCAGCCGGGTGGGGACGAGCACAGATACGCAGTATTTT
14,.,TRBJ1-6,TRBV2,.,CASSERGGWSPLHF,TGTGCCAGCAGCGAAAGGGGGGGTTGGTCACCCCTCCACTTT
17,TRBD2,TRBJ2-3,TRBV24-1,.,CATSDLQVAGVTDTQYF,TGTGCCACCAGTGATTTGCAGGTAGCGGGAGTCACAGATACGCAGTATTTT
13,.,TRBJ1-6,TRBV14,.,CASSQDLDSPLHF,TGTGCCAGCAGCCAAGATCTAGATTCACCCCTCCACTTT
18,.,TRBJ1-6,TRBV30,.,CAWSAGTFNPLENSPLHF,TGTGCCTGGAGTGCAGGGACGTTCAACCCCCTAGAAAATTCACCCCTCCACTTT
15,TRBD1,TRBJ2-1,TRBV7-8,.,CASSPGQGMFNEQFF,TGTGCCAGCAGCCCGGGACAGGGAATGTTCAATGAGCAGTTCTTC
16,.,TRBJ1-6,TRBV5-6,.,CASSSGTGDRNSPLHF,TGTGCCAGCAGCTCTGGAACCGGAGACAGGAATTCACCCCTCCACTTT